The rows below give T cell receptor beta chains drawn from one sample of a study of post-analysis software for immune sequencing data. TCRdb fed the PCR reads into MiXCR, producing one record per CDR3 protein. The profile shows 600,000 to 700,000 distinct CDR3 sequences, 59% of them singletons. The sequencing sample was made of blood. The source of these receptors is a girl aged 2 to 10 with multiple sclerosis. Both conserved end residues are part of each CDR3. A D gene is named only where the DNA matches it firmly. Size values are once, few and many counts, or a class for expanded clones, and some rows have none.

D gene,J gene,clone size,V gene,CDR3 DNA,CDR3 protein
.,TRBJ2-7,.,TRBV5-1,TGCGCCAGCAGCTTTTCTCAAACCGGCAAGGACCCAAGGAGGAACGAGCAGTACTTC,CASSFSQTGKDPRRNEQYF
TRBD1,TRBJ2-7,.,TRBV12-3/TRBV12-4,TGTGCCAGCAGTCCTCAACAGGGGCGCTTCTCCTACGAGCAGTACTTC,CASSPQQGRFSYEQYF
TRBD2,TRBJ2-3,.,TRBV7-6,TGTGCCAGCAGTTTTAAACCCCGGACTAGCGCTAGCACAGATACGCAGTATTTT,CASSFKPRTSASTDTQYF
TRBD1,TRBJ2-3,.,TRBV20-1,TGCAGTGCCATAACCGGGACAGGGACGGTAGATACGCAGTATTTT,CSAITGTGTVDTQYF
.,TRBJ2-7,.,TRBV6-6,TGTGCCAGCAGTTACAGGCAGGAGAGCTACGAGCAGTACTTC,CASSYRQESYEQYF
.,TRBJ2-1,.,TRBV7-3,TGTGCCAGCAGCTTACGTCCAGCGGGTAGGAATGAGCAGTTCTTC,CASSLRPAGRNEQFF
.,TRBJ2-3,few,TRBV12-3/TRBV12-4,TGTGCCAGCAGGAATTCAGGGGCAGATACGCAGTATTTT,CASRNSGADTQYF
.,TRBJ1-2,.,TRBV29-1,TGCAGCGTTGATGACAGCTATGGCTACACCTTC,CSVDDSYGYTF
TRBD1,TRBJ1-2,few,TRBV6-4,TGTGCCAGCAGTACGTCCGGGACAGGGGGCGATGGCTACACCTTC,CASSTSGTGGDGYTF
TRBD2,TRBJ2-3,once,TRBV7-2,TGTGCCAGCAGCCGAAGCGGGGAGGAGCAGTATTTT,CASSRSGEEQYF
.,TRBJ2-1,few,TRBV29-1,TGCAGCGTTGACGGTTATGAGTCCATCGAGCAGTTCTTC,CSVDGYESIEQFF
.,TRBJ2-1,.,TRBV4-1,TGCGCCAGCAGCCACGCCCGCGGTGGCAATGAGCAGTTCTTC,CASSHARGGNEQFF
.,TRBJ1-1,.,TRBV29-1,TGCAGCGTAGGACAGAGCATGAGCACTGAAGCTTTCTTT,CSVGQSMSTEAFF
.,TRBJ2-4,.,TRBV7-2,TGTGCCAGCAGTAAAGGTCGCGAGAACATTCAGTACTTC,CASSKGRENIQYF
.,TRBJ2-7,few,TRBV10-3,TGTGCCATCAGCCCGGGAGCGTACGAGCAGTACTTC,CAISPGAYEQYF
TRBD2,TRBJ2-7,.,TRBV2,TGTGCCAGCAGACCGGGACTAGCGGGAGACTACGAGCAGTACTTC,CASRPGLAGDYEQYF
.,TRBJ1-4,.,TRBV7-2,TGTGCCAGCAGCTTAGCTTCTGGGAAAAAACTGTTTTTT,CASSLASGKKLFF
.,TRBJ2-5,.,TRBV3-1,TGTGCCAGCAGCCAAGCGGTGGAGACCCAGTACTTC,CASSQAVETQYF
.,TRBJ1-6,.,TRBV6-5,TGTGCCAGCAGTTACGTTTTATTACCGAGGGGATCACCCCTCCACTTT,CASSYVLLPRGSPLHF
TRBD2,TRBJ2-7,once,TRBV4-1,TGCGCCAGCAGCCAAGATAGAGGACTAGCCTCCGAGCAGTACTTC,CASSQDRGLASEQYF
.,TRBJ2-6,.,TRBV6-5,TGTGCCTGCAATTTTTTATTTGGGGGGACTGGGGCCAACGTCCTGACTTTC,CACNFLFGGTGANVLTF
TRBD1,TRBJ1-2,few,TRBV12-3/TRBV12-4,TGTGCCAGCAGTTATAATGGACAGGGCGGCTATGGCTACACCTTC,CASSYNGQGGYGYTF
.,TRBJ2-3,.,TRBV11-2,TGTGCCAGCAGCCGGGGAGGAGGGGAGAAAGATACGCAGTATTTT,CASSRGGGEKDTQYF
.,TRBJ1-5,.,TRBV6-1,TGTGCCAGCAGCGGAAGGGGGGATCAGCCCCAGCATTTT,CASSGRGDQPQHF
.,TRBJ2-5,.,TRBV29-1,TGCAGCACGTGTAATTCTAAAGGGGGAAGTGAGCAGTACTTC,CSTCNSKGGSEQYF
.,TRBJ2-5,.,TRBV6-1,TGTGCCAGCAGTGAATCGGGATTGGGGGAGCAGTACTTC,CASSESGLGEQYF
.,TRBJ1-2,.,TRBV6-4,TGTGCCAGCAGTGACTCGGACCCCTGGCGGGGTGGCTACACCTTC,CASSDSDPWRGGYTF